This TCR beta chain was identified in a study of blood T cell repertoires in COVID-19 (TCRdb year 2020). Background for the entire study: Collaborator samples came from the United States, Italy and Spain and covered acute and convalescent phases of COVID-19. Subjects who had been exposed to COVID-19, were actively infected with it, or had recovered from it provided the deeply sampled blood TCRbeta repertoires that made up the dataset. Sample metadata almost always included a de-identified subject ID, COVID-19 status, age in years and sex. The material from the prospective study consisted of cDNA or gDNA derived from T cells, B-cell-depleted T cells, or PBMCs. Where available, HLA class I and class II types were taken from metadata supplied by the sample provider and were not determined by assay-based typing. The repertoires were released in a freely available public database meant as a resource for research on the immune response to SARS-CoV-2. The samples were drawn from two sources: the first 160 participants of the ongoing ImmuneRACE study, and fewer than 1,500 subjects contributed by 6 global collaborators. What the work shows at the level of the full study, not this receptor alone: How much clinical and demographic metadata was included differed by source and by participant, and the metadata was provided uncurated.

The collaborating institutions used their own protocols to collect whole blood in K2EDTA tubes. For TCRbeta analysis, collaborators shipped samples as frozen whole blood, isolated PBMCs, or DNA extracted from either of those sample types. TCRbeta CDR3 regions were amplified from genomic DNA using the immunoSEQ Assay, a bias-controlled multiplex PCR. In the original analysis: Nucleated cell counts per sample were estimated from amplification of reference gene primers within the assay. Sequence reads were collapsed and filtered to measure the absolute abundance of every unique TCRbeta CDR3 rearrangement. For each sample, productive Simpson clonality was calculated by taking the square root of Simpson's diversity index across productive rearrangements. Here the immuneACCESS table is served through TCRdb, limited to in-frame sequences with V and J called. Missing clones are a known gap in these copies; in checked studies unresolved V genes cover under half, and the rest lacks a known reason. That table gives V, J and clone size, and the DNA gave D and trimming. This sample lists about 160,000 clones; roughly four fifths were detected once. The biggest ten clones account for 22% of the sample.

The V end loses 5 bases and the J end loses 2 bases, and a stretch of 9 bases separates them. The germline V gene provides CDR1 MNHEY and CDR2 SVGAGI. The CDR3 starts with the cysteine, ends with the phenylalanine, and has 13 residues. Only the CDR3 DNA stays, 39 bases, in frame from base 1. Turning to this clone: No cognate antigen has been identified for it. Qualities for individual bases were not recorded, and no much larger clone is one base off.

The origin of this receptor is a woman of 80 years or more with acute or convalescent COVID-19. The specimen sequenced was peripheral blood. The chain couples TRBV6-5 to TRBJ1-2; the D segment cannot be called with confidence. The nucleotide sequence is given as TGTGCCAGCAGTCCGACATGGAACTATGGCTACACCTTC. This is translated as CASSPTWNYGYTF.